The rows below give T cell receptor beta chains drawn from one sample of a study of control samples from healthy donors and cancer patients. Generated by immunoSEQ multiplex PCR, the TCRdb table keeps only in-frame clones and is missing some. The sample contains 130,000 or so clones, 70% to 90% of which appear only once. The material sequenced was blood. All receptors come from a man in his forties or fifties in good health. The CDR3 runs from the conserved cysteine through the conserved F or W. The order of the fields is clone size, J gene, V gene, D gene, CDR3 protein, CDR3 DNA. D genes are given only for firm matches. Part of the rows lack a size; the others show once, few, many or a class for expanded clones.

>.|TRBJ2-6|TRBV24-1|TRBD1
CATSEHRGRGANVLTF
TGTGCCACCAGTGAACACAGGGGGCGAGGGGCCAACGTCCTGACTTTC
>.|TRBJ2-2|TRBV5-1|TRBD1
CASSLSGQGTGELFF
TGCGCCAGCAGCTTGTCAGGACAGGGGACCGGGGAGCTGTTTTTT
>.|TRBJ1-2|TRBV5-1|TRBD1
CASSDQQGYGGYTF
TGCGCCAGCAGCGATCAACAGGGGTATGGTGGCTACACCTTC
>.|TRBJ1-6|TRBV30|.
CAWRSRGTGNSPLHF
TGTGCCTGGAGGAGTCGAGGGACTGGGAATTCACCCCTCCACTTT
>.|TRBJ2-3|TRBV3-1/TRBV3-2|.
CASSPRPDTQYF
TGTGCCAGCAGCCCTAGGCCAGATACGCAGTATTTT
>.|TRBJ1-1|TRBV7-8|.
CASSPHLGESEAFF
TGTGCCAGCAGCCCCCACCTCGGGGAGTCTGAAGCTTTCTTT
>.|TRBJ2-4|TRBV27|.
CASSLTPMGRDTAKNIQYF
TGTGCCAGCAGTTTAACGCCCATGGGCCGGGACACAGCCAAAAACATTCAGTACTTC
>.|TRBJ1-2|TRBV10-3|TRBD1
CAISESGQGADYGYTF
TGTGCCATCAGTGAGTCGGGACAGGGGGCGGACTATGGCTACACCTTC
>.|TRBJ2-5|TRBV4-2|.
CASSRGQETQYF
TGTGCCAGCAGCCGTGGACAAGAGACCCAGTACTTC
>.|TRBJ1-6|TRBV30|.
CAWSPGNGTPLHF
TGTGCCTGGAGTCCGGGGAATGGGACACCCCTCCACTTT
>.|TRBJ2-2|TRBV6-5|.
CASSLNLSGIGELFF
TGTGCCAGCAGTCTCAACCTTTCAGGAATCGGGGAGCTGTTTTTT
>.|TRBJ1-1|TRBV5-1|.
CASSLGGPEAFF
TGCGCCAGCAGCTTGGGGGGCCCTGAAGCTTTCTTT
>few|TRBJ1-4|TRBV30|.
CAWSYGGEKLFF
TGTGCCTGGAGTTACGGGGGGGAAAAACTGTTTTTT
>.|TRBJ1-3|TRBV29-1|.
CSVDPGEDTIYF
TGCAGCGTTGATCCAGGGGAGGACACCATATATTTT
>once|TRBJ1-2|TRBV11-2|.
CASRGVGVFGYTF
TGTGCCAGCAGAGGGGTAGGGGTTTTTGGCTACACCTTC
>once|TRBJ2-5|TRBV10-2|TRBD2
CAMSLARQETQYF
TGCGCCATGTCACTAGCGCGCCAAGAGACCCAGTACTTC
>.|TRBJ2-5|TRBV6-5|.
CASSYDPETQYF
TGTGCCAGCAGTTACGATCCAGAGACCCAGTACTTC
>.|TRBJ2-5|TRBV11-3|TRBD2
CASSFSGGAGETQYF
TGTGCCAGCAGCTTTAGCGGGGGGGCTGGAGAGACCCAGTACTTC
>.|TRBJ1-6|TRBV18|.
CASSLKRDSSPLHF
TGTGCCAGCTCACTAAAACGGGATTCTTCACCCCTCCACTTT
>.|TRBJ1-1|TRBV12-3/TRBV12-4|.
CASSYRSEAFF
TGTGCCAGCAGTTACCGGTCTGAAGCTTTCTTT
>.|TRBJ1-2|TRBV3-1/TRBV3-2|.
CASSQDEGRYGYTF
TGTGCCAGCAGCCAAGACGAGGGGCGCTATGGCTACACCTTC
>once|TRBJ1-1|TRBV2|TRBD1
CASNPETGREAFF
TGTGCCAGCAACCCTGAGACAGGGAGGGAGGCTTTCTTT
>.|TRBJ1-1|TRBV11-2|.
CASSPVYGGFTEAFF
TGTGCCAGCAGCCCCGTCTATGGGGGTTTCACTGAAGCTTTCTTT
>.|TRBJ1-3|TRBV19|.
CASNTASTIYF
TGTGCCAGTAACACAGCATCCACCATATATTTT
>.|TRBJ1-6|TRBV12-3/TRBV12-4|TRBD1
CASSFFRGNLHF
TGTGCCAGCAGTTTCTTCAGGGGGAATCTCCACTTT
>.|TRBJ2-1|TRBV19|TRBD2
CASSMDGTSGGVNEQFF
TGTGCCAGTAGTATGGATGGGACTAGCGGGGGGGTCAATGAGCAGTTCTTC
>.|TRBJ1-6|TRBV9|TRBD1
CASSVAPGGYNSPLHF
TGTGCCAGCAGCGTAGCTCCAGGGGGCTATAATTCACCCCTCCACTTT
>.|TRBJ1-6|TRBV3-1/TRBV3-2|.
CASSQTPLLYNSPLHF
TGTGCCAGCAGCCAAACCCCTCTACTCTATAATTCACCCCTCCACTTT
>few|TRBJ1-1|TRBV19|.
CASSRMVGARGTEAFF
TGTGCCAGTAGTAGGATGGTGGGTGCTAGGGGCACTGAAGCTTTCTTT
>once|TRBJ2-5|TRBV2|.
CASSAQWGVETQYF
TGTGCCAGCAGTGCCCAGTGGGGAGTTGAGACCCAGTACTTC
>.|TRBJ2-5|TRBV4-1|.
CASSLGQGEETQYF
TGCGCCAGCAGCCTCGGTCAGGGTGAAGAGACCCAGTACTTC
>.|TRBJ1-3|TRBV7-2|.
CASSLGRNSGNTIYF
TGTGCCAGCAGCTTGGGACGGAACTCTGGAAACACCATATATTTT
>.|TRBJ1-5|TRBV6-6|.
CASSYRIRGLNQPQHF
TGTGCCAGCAGTTATCGGATCCGGGGACTCAATCAGCCCCAGCATTTT
>.|TRBJ2-7|TRBV6-5|.
CASSYSLDPGSYEQYF
TGTGCCAGCAGTTACTCGCTGGATCCCGGGTCCTACGAGCAGTACTTC
>.|TRBJ1-5|TRBV10-2|.
CASSAASNQPQHF
TGCGCCAGCAGTGCGGCAAGCAATCAGCCCCAGCATTTT
>.|TRBJ1-2|TRBV9|.
CASSVVKGSHGYTF
TGTGCCAGCAGCGTAGTTAAGGGAAGCCATGGCTACACCTTC
>.|TRBJ1-1|TRBV3-1/TRBV3-2|.
CASSQPGAGAFF
TGTGCCAGCAGCCAGCCCGGGGCTGGAGCTTTCTTT
>.|TRBJ2-2|TRBV2|TRBD1
CASTWTGPGELFF
TGTGCCAGCACCTGGACAGGGCCCGGGGAGCTGTTTTTT
>few|TRBJ2-5|TRBV6-2/TRBV6-3|.
CASSYLETQYF
TGTGCCAGCAGTTACTTAGAGACCCAGTACTTC
>.|TRBJ2-1|TRBV5-5|.
CASSLAQGGLLNNEQFF
TGTGCCAGCAGCTTGGCCCAGGGGGGCCTCCTCAACAATGAGCAGTTCTTC
>once|TRBJ1-2|TRBV7-9|TRBD1
CASSLGTGGGLYGYTF
TGTGCCAGCAGCTTGGGGACAGGAGGTGGGCTCTATGGCTACACCTTC
>.|TRBJ2-2|TRBV11-2|.
CAGSLSRRGTGELFF
TGTGCCGGCAGCTTATCCCGCAGGGGTACCGGGGAGCTGTTTTTT
>.|TRBJ1-1|TRBV10-1|.
CASLTWAGMNTEAFF
TGCGCCAGTCTGACCTGGGCAGGGATGAACACTGAAGCTTTCTTT
>.|TRBJ1-1|TRBV30|TRBD1
CAWSWGTGNTEAFF
TGTGCCTGGAGTTGGGGGACAGGGAACACTGAAGCTTTCTTT
>.|TRBJ2-1|TRBV6-5|.
CASSYDASGPNEQFF
TGTGCCAGCAGTTACGACGCAAGCGGGCCCAATGAGCAGTTCTTC
>.|TRBJ2-3|TRBV4-3|TRBD1
CASSPTGITDTQYF
TGCGCCAGCAGCCCGACAGGGATCACAGATACGCAGTATTTT
>.|TRBJ2-4|TRBV4-1|TRBD2
CASSHPLSSGGTTFKNIQYF
TGCGCCAGCAGCCATCCTCTCTCAAGCGGGGGGACCACATTCAAAAACATTCAGTACTTC
>.|TRBJ2-5|TRBV9|TRBD2
CASSVGAGGVQETQYF
TGTGCCAGCAGCGTTGGAGCGGGGGGAGTACAAGAGACCCAGTACTTC
>.|TRBJ1-1|TRBV15|.
CATSSDGQVAEAFF
TGTGCCACCAGCTCAGACGGTCAGGTCGCTGAAGCTTTCTTT
>.|TRBJ1-3|TRBV28|.
CASSFRERVSGNTIYF
TGTGCCAGCAGTTTCCGGGAACGGGTTTCTGGAAACACCATATATTTT
>.|TRBJ2-5|TRBV5-1|.
CASSPSPGSGETQYF
TGCGCCAGCAGCCCCTCTCCAGGAAGCGGGGAGACCCAGTACTTC
>.|TRBJ1-5|TRBV6-1|TRBD1
CASSEAQGGFSNQPQHF
TGTGCCAGCAGTGAAGCACAGGGGGGGTTTTCCAATCAGCCCCAGCATTTT
>.|TRBJ2-3|TRBV7-6|TRBD1
CASSQNPQGVKSDTQYF
TGTGCCAGCAGCCAGAACCCTCAGGGGGTTAAGTCAGATACGCAGTATTTT
>.|TRBJ2-7|TRBV7-8|.
CASSLERDWSYEQYF
TGTGCCAGCAGCTTAGAACGTGACTGGTCCTACGAGCAGTACTTC
>.|TRBJ2-7|TRBV19|.
CASSMGRGYEQYF
TGTGCCAGTAGTATGGGCCGGGGTTACGAGCAGTACTTC
>.|TRBJ1-1|TRBV11-2|.
CASSLEAVLNTEAFF
TGTGCCAGCAGCTTAGAAGCAGTCCTGAACACTGAAGCTTTCTTT
>once|TRBJ1-2|TRBV6-5|.
CASSPTRNYGYTF
TGTGCCAGCAGTCCTACCCGGAACTATGGCTACACCTTC
>.|TRBJ2-1|TRBV7-9|TRBD1
CASSLWTGTDNEQFF
TGTGCCAGCAGCTTATGGACAGGGACGGACAATGAGCAGTTCTTC
>.|TRBJ1-6|TRBV9|.
CASSDDQGSYNSPLHF
TGTGCCAGCAGCGATGATCAGGGTTCCTATAATTCACCCCTCCACTTT
>.|TRBJ1-6|TRBV5-8|.
CASSPTRLPYNSPLHF
TGTGCCAGCAGCCCTACCCGGCTGCCCTATAATTCACCCCTCCACTTT